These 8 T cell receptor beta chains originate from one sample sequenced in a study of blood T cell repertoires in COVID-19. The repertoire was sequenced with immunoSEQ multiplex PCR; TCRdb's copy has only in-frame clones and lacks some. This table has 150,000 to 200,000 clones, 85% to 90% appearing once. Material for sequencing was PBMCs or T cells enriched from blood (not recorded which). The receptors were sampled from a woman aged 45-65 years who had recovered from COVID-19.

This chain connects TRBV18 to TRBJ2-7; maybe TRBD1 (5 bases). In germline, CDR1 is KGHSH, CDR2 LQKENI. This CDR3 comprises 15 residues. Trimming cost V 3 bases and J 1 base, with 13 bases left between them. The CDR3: CASSPPKTASYEQYF. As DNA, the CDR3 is TGTGCCAGCTCACCTCCCAAGACAGCTTCCTACGAGCAGTACTTC.

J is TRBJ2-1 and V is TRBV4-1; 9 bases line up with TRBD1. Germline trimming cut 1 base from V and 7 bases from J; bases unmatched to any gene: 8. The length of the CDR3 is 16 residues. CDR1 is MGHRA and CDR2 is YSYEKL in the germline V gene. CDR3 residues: CASSQAPTGGVNEQFF. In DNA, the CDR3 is TGCGCCAGCAGCCAAGCTCCAACAGGGGGCGTGAATGAGCAGTTCTTC.

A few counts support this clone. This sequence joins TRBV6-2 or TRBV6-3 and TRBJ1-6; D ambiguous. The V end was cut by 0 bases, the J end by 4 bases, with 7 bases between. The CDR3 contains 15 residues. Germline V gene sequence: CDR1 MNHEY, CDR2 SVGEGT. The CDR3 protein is CASSYSTSYNSPLHF. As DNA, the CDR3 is TGTGCCAGCAGTTACTCGACTTCTTATAATTCACCCCTCCACTTT.

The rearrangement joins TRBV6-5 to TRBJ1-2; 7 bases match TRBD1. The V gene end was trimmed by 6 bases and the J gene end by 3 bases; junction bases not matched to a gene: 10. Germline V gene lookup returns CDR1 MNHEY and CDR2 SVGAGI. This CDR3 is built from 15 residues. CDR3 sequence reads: CASSPTGNKDYGYTF. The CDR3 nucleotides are TGTGCCAGCAGCCCGACAGGGAACAAAGACTATGGCTACACCTTC.

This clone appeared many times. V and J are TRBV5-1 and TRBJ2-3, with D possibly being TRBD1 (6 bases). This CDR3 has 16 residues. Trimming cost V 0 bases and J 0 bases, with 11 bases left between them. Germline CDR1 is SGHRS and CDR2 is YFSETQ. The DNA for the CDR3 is TGCGCCAGCAGCTTGGGAGACAGGCTTAGCACAGATACGCAGTATTTT. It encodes CASSLGDRLSTDTQYF.

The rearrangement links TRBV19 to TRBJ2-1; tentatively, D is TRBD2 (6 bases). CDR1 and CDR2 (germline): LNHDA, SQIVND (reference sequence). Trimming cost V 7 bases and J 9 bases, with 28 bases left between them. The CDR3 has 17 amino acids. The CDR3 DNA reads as TGTGCCAGTAATGGGGGGACTGCTCCCCACCTCGGGGGTGAGCAGTTCTTC. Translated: CASNGGTAPHLGGEQFF.

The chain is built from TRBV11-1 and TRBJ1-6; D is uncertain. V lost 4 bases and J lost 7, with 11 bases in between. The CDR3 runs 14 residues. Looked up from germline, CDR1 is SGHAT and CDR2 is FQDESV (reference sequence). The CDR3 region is CASSSSGNNSPLHF. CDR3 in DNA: TGTGCCAGCAGCTCCTCCGGTAACAATTCACCCCTCCACTTT. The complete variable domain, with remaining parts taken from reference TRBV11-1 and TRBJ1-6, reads EAEVAQSPRYKITEKSQAVAFWCDPISGHATLYWYRQILGQGPELLVQFQDESVVDDSQLPKDRFSAERLKGVDSTLKIQPAELGDSAMYLCASSSSGNNSPLHFGNGTRLTVT.

The CDR3 bases are TGTGCCAGCACTCAGACAGGGGCCACTGGCTACACCTTC. Amino acid sequence: CASTQTGATGYTF. V gene TRBV2 combines with J gene TRBJ1-2; TRBD1 matches at 8 bases. The germline V gene encodes CDR1 SNHLY and CDR2 FYNNEI. The ends lost 7 bases at V and 7 bases at J; junction bases unmatched: 8. The CDR3 runs 13 residues.